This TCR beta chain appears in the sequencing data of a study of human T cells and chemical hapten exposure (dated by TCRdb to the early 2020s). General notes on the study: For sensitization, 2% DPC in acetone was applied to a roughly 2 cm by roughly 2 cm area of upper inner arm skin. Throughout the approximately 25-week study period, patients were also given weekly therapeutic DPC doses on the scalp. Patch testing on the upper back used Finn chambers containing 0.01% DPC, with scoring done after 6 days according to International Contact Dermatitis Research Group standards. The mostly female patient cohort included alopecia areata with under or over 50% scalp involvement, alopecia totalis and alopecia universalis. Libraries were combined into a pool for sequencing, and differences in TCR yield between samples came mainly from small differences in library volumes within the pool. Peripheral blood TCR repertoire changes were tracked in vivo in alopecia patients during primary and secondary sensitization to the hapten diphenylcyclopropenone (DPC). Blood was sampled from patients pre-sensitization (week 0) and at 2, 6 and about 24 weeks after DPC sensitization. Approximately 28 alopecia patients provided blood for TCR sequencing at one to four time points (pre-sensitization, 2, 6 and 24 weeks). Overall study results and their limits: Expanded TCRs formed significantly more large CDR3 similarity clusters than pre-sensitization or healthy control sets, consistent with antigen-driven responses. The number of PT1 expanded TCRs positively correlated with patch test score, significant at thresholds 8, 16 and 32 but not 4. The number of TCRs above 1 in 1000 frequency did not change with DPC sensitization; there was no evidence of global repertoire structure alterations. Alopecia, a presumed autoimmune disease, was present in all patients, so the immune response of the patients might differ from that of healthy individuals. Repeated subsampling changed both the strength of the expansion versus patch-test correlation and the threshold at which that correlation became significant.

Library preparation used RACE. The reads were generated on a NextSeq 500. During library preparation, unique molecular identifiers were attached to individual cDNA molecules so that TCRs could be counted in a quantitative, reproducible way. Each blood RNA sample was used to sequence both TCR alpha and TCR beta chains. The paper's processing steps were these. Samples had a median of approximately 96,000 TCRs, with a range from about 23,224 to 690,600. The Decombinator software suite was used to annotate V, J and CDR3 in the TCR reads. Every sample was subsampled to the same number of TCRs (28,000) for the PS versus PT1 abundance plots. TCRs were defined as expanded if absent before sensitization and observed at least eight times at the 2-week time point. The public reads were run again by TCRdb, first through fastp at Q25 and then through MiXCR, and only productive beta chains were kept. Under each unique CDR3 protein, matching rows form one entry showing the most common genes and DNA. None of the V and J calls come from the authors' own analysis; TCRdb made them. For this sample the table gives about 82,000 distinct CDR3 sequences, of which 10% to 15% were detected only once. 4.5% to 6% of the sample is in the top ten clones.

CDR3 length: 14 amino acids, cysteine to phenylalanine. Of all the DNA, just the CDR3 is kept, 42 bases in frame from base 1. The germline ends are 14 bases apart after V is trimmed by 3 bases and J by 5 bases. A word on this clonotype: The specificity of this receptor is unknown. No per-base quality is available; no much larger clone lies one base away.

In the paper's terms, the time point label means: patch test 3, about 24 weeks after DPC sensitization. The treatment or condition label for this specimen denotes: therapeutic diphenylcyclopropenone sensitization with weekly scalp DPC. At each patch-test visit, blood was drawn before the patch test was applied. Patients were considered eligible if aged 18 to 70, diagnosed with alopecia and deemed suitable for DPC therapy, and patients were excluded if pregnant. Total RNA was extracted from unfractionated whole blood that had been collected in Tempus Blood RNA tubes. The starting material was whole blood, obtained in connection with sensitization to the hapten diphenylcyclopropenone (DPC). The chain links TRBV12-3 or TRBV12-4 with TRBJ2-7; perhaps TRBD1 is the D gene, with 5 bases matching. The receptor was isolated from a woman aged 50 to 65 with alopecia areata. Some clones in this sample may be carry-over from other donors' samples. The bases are TGTGCCAGCAGTTTCAGTAGGGGATTCCACGAGCAGTACTTC. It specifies CASSFSRGFHEQYF.